One sample yielded the 11 T cell receptor beta chains listed below, sequenced in a study of blood T cell repertoires in COVID-19. Repertoires were generated with immunoSEQ multiplex PCR, while TCRdb's copy carries only in-frame clones and drops some. This table has under 200,000 clones, 86% appearing once. Material for sequencing was peripheral blood. The origin of the receptors is a man over 45 with active or convalescent COVID-19.

The V and J genes are TRBV4-1 and TRBJ1-5; TRBD1 aligns across 9 bases. J was trimmed by 6 bases and V by 5 bases; bases with no gene match: 11. Germline V gives CDR1 MGHRA, CDR2 YSYEKL. This CDR3 has 16 amino acids. CDR3 residues: CASSAQGTGGGQPQHF. The CDR3 DNA reads TGCGCCAGCAGCGCCCAGGGAACAGGGGGCGGTCAGCCCCAGCATTTT.

This clone was detected a few times. The chain has TRBV27 and TRBJ1-6, with TRBD1 matching over 10 bases. The CDR3 covers 18 residues. Trimming at V came to 3 bases and at J to 10 bases, leaving 15 bases not matched to a gene. Germline V gives CDR1 MNHEY, CDR2 SMNVEV (reference sequence). CDR3 in DNA: TGTGCCAGCAGTTTCTCAACCTTTGTCGGGACAGGGGTCTCACCCCTCCACTTT. Amino acids: CASSFSTFVGTGVSPLHF.

This clone was observed a few times. The genes are TRBV5-1 and TRBJ1-1; possibly TRBD1 for D (5 bases). V lost 0 bases and J 6 bases, leaving 15 bases between the germline ends. CDR1 and CDR2 (germline): SGHRS, YFSETQ. The CDR3 has 15 residues. The CDR3 is CASSLAIYGGAEAFF. DNA for the CDR3: TGCGCCAGCAGCTTGGCCATTTATGGAGGGGCTGAAGCTTTCTTT.

The chain carries TRBV5-1 and TRBJ1-4; a weak D match, TRBD1 (6 bases). The CDR3 covers 10 residues. Trimming removed 7 bases at V and 14 bases at J, with 12 bases between. Germline CDR1 reads SGHRS; CDR2 reads YFSETQ. CDR3 residues: CASGTTGLFF. The CDR3 DNA follows: TGCGCCAGCGGAACTACAGGGCTGTTTTTT.

This clone was seen a handful of times. V is TRBV6-2 or TRBV6-3 and J is TRBJ2-2; tentative D call: TRBD2 (5 bases). Germline CDR1 MNHEY, CDR2 SVGEGT. The V gene lost 6 bases and the J gene lost 6 bases, with 14 bases spanning the gap. This CDR3 region has 14 residues. The CDR3 spells CASSDRDAPGELFF. CDR3 nucleotide sequence: TGTGCCAGCAGCGACCGGGATGCACCCGGGGAGCTGTTTTTT.

The V gene is TRBV5-8, the J gene TRBJ1-1; no clear D. Germline V gene sequence: CDR1 SGHTS, CDR2 YDEGEE. The CDR3 has 12 amino acids. Trimming took off 2 bases at V and 4 bases at J, with 6 bases between the two ends. CDR3 coding DNA: TGTGCCAGCAGCTTCGCAGGCACTGAAGCTTTCTTT. Translation gives CASSFAGTEAFF.

The chain uses TRBV6-5 and TRBJ1-2; TRBD1 is a possible D gene (6 bases). V shed 6 bases and J shed 9 bases, with 20 bases lying between them. In germline, CDR1 is MNHEY, CDR2 SVGAGI. This CDR3 spans 14 amino acids. CDR3 loop: CASSLGGPSIRYTF. The CDR3 DNA follows: TGTGCCAGCAGCCTGGGGGGGCCCTCGATCCGCTACACCTTC.

The genes are TRBV21-1 and TRBJ2-3; the D call in the table, TRBD2, was not verified against the DNA. TRBV21-1 is marked as a pseudogene. The CDR3 totals 20 residues. CDR3 protein: CASSKAVSGIMGASTDTQYF. The CDR3 DNA reads as TGTGCCAGCAGCAAAGCTGTTAGCGGGATCATGGGGGCTTCCACAGATACGCAGTATTTT.

The gene calls are TRBV5-8 and TRBJ2-3; 9 bases map to TRBD1. V lost 4 bases and J lost 6; bases outside the gene matches: 12. Germline V gene sequence: CDR1 SGHTS, CDR2 YDEGEE. CDR3 size: 16 residues. The CDR3 sequence: CASSPYGGQGVDTQYF. CDR3 DNA: TGTGCCAGCAGCCCCTATGGGGGACAGGGAGTCGATACGCAGTATTTT.

V and J are TRBV21-1 and TRBJ1-1; no check of the table's D call, TRBD1, against the DNA was made. TRBV21-1 is termed a pseudogene. The CDR3 is 13 residues long. The CDR3: CARDRVLNTEAFF. Written as DNA, the CDR3 is TGTGCCAGGGACAGGGTCTTGAACACTGAAGCTTTCTTT.

The rearrangement joins TRBV6-4 to TRBJ2-7, with a weak D call TRBD1 (6 bases). CDR3 length: 15 residues. Trimming stripped 3 bases from V and 2 bases from J, with 14 bases between. Per the germline V gene, CDR1 is MRHNA and CDR2 is SNTAGT. In DNA form, the CDR3 reads TGTGCCAGCAGTGAACGTCCAGGGGACACCTACGAGCAGTACTTC. Residues: CASSERPGDTYEQYF.